Listed below are T cell receptor beta chains from one sample, sequenced in a study of CD8 T cells in Susac syndrome. In TCRdb, the immunoSEQ multiplex PCR reads were re-called with MiXCR into one record per CDR3 protein. The sample shows 250,000 to 300,000 distinct CDR3 sequences, 80% to 90% of them seen only once. Material for sequencing was CD8+ T cells from PBMCs. These receptors were taken from a human donor with multiple sclerosis. Each CDR3 is given with its conserved first and last residue. A D gene is named only where the DNA matches it firmly. Size tells how often a clone was seen (once, few, many) or the class of an expanded clone, and some rows leave it out.

.	.	TRBJ2-2	TRBV29-1	CSVRLGGELFF	TGCAGCGTTCGACTCGGCGGGGAGCTGTTTTTT
.	.	TRBJ2-1	TRBV7-7	CASSLGMSGSLNEQFF	TGTGCTAGCAGCTTAGGAATGAGCGGAAGTCTGAATGAGCAGTTCTTC
.	.	TRBJ2-7	TRBV28	CASSLFRAGVPYEQYF	TGTGCCAGCAGTTTATTTCGAGCAGGGGTCCCCTACGAGCAGTACTTC
.	.	TRBJ2-1	TRBV9	CASSVAGSPYNEQFF	TGTGCCAGCAGCGTAGCGGGGAGCCCGTACAATGAGCAGTTCTTC
.	.	TRBJ2-7	TRBV27	CASSSLRYNRAYEQYF	TGTGCCAGCAGTTCCCTCCGATACAACCGGGCCTACGAGCAGTACTTC
.	.	TRBJ2-1	TRBV28	CASRPVSLGYNEQFF	TGTGCCAGCAGGCCTGTCAGTCTAGGCTACAATGAGCAGTTCTTC
.	.	TRBJ2-3	TRBV9	CASSVPPDTQYF	TGTGCCAGCAGCGTACCCCCAGATACGCAGTATTTT
.	.	TRBJ1-4	TRBV4-1	CASSQGPDGGNEKLFF	TGCGCCAGCAGCCAAGGCCCCGACGGCGGTAATGAAAAACTGTTTTTT
.	.	TRBJ2-7	TRBV12-3/TRBV12-4	CASSFGLVGYEQYF	TGTGCCAGCAGTTTCGGGCTAGTTGGCTACGAGCAGTACTTC
TRBD2	.	TRBJ2-5	TRBV12-3/TRBV12-4	CASSGGLGVETQYF	TGTGCCAGCAGTGGGGGACTAGGCGTGGAGACCCAGTACTTC
.	.	TRBJ2-2	TRBV11-2	CASSLVRDQGPGELFF	TGTGCCAGCAGCTTAGTCCGGGATCAGGGTCCCGGGGAGCTGTTTTTT
TRBD2	few	TRBJ2-1	TRBV7-7	CASSLTSGRVDEQFF	TGTGCTAGCAGCCTTACTAGCGGGAGAGTAGATGAGCAGTTCTTC
.	.	TRBJ2-7	TRBV29-1	CSVVGLPGPAYEQYF	TGCAGCGTTGTCGGGTTGCCAGGGCCTGCCTACGAGCAGTACTTC
TRBD2	.	TRBJ2-2	TRBV7-2	CASSLVLAGEDGELFF	TGTGCCAGCAGCTTAGTTTTAGCGGGAGAGGACGGGGAGCTGTTTTTT
.	once	TRBJ2-4	TRBV6-5	CASALGTGSSIQYF	TGTGCCAGCGCACTTGGAACCGGATCAAGCATTCAGTACTTC
.	.	TRBJ1-1	TRBV27	CASSFIGARGVNTEAFF	TGTGCCAGCAGTTTTATCGGTGCGCGAGGGGTGAACACTGAAGCTTTCTTT
TRBD2	.	TRBJ2-1	TRBV20-1	CSASSGRYEQFF	TGCAGTGCTAGTTCCGGGAGGTATGAGCAGTTCTTC
.	few	TRBJ1-4	TRBV28	CASSLRGFGEKLFF	TGTGCCAGCAGTTTAAGGGGTTTTGGAGAAAAACTGTTTTTT
.	.	TRBJ2-7	TRBV28	CASSFPEGNEQYF	TGTGCCAGCAGTTTTCCCGAGGGCAACGAGCAGTACTTC
TRBD1	.	TRBJ1-2	TRBV20-1	CSARGTGGQRYGYTF	TGCAGTGCTAGAGGGACAGGAGGGCAGCGCTATGGCTACACCTTC
.	once	TRBJ2-1	TRBV7-9	CASSYILTEQFF	TGTGCCAGCAGTTACATCTTAACTGAGCAGTTCTTC
TRBD2	.	TRBJ2-1	TRBV6-2/TRBV6-3	CASRIAGAPYNEQFF	TGTGCCAGCAGGATAGCGGGAGCCCCCTACAATGAGCAGTTCTTC
.	once	TRBJ1-2	TRBV9	CASSVGQEIGGYTF	TGTGCCAGCAGCGTAGGCCAGGAGATAGGTGGCTACACCTTC
.	once	TRBJ2-1	TRBV28	CASRKLQGDHEQFF	TGTGCCAGCAGGAAGCTACAGGGCGATCATGAGCAGTTCTTC
.	.	TRBJ2-7	TRBV2	CATTRRDTRYEQYF	TGTGCCACCACGCGACGGGACACCCGCTACGAGCAGTACTTC
TRBD2	.	TRBJ2-1	TRBV29-1	CSVKTSGSNEQFF	TGCAGCGTAAAGACTAGCGGGAGCAATGAGCAGTTCTTC
.	.	TRBJ1-4	TRBV5-1	CASSLGRGANEKLFF	TGCGCCAGCAGCTTGGGCAGGGGAGCTAATGAAAAACTGTTTTTT
.	.	TRBJ1-2	TRBV7-3	CASSPGDFLDYGYTF	TGTGCCAGCAGCCCGGGGGACTTTTTGGACTATGGCTACACCTTC
TRBD2	once	TRBJ2-3	TRBV15	CATSKGLEEDTQYF	TGTGCCACCAGCAAGGGACTAGAAGAAGATACGCAGTATTTT
.	once	TRBJ2-7	TRBV27	CAIMTSGREQYF	TGTGCCATCATGACATCGGGGCGCGAGCAGTACTTC
.	once	TRBJ2-3	TRBV24-1	CATSDLSYADTQYF	TGTGCCACCAGTGATTTGAGTTACGCAGATACGCAGTATTTT
.	.	TRBJ2-7	TRBV12-3/TRBV12-4	CASSLLEQVNYEQYF	TGTGCCAGCAGTTTGCTAGAACAGGTTAACTACGAGCAGTACTTC
.	few	TRBJ2-7	TRBV14	CASSQGVGDEQYF	TGTGCCAGCAGCCAAGGGGTCGGCGACGAGCAGTACTTC
.	.	TRBJ2-5	TRBV6-5	CASSYGLTRWGTQYF	TGTGCCAGCAGTTACGGACTGACCCGTTGGGGGACCCAGTACTTC
TRBD1	.	TRBJ1-2	TRBV28	CASSYGPGQGDYGYTF	TGTGCCAGCAGTTACGGACCGGGACAGGGGGACTATGGCTACACCTTC
TRBD2	.	TRBJ2-3	TRBV9	CASSVGGGSPTDTQYF	TGTGCCAGCAGCGTAGGGGGCGGGAGCCCCACAGATACGCAGTATTTT
.	.	TRBJ2-2	TRBV12-3/TRBV12-4	CASSLGLGLRTGELFF	TGTGCCAGCAGTTTAGGGCTAGGACTTAGGACCGGGGAGCTGTTTTTT
TRBD1	.	TRBJ2-1	TRBV3-1	CASSQGWTGWIEQFF	TGTGCCAGCAGCCAAGGGTGGACAGGGTGGATTGAGCAGTTCTTC
TRBD1	.	TRBJ1-1	TRBV9	CASSVAGTGLVMNTEAFF	TGTGCCAGCAGCGTAGCTGGGACAGGGTTGGTTATGAACACTGAAGCTTTCTTT
.	.	TRBJ2-5	TRBV27	CASSPWTAQETQYF	TGTGCCAGCAGCCCGTGGACAGCTCAAGAGACCCAGTACTTC
.	.	TRBJ2-1	TRBV6-1	CASGRLPVQDNEQFF	TGTGCCAGCGGGAGACTCCCAGTCCAGGACAATGAGCAGTTCTTC
.	.	TRBJ1-1	TRBV11-2	CASSLEFRGTEAFF	TGTGCCAGCAGCTTAGAGTTCAGGGGCACTGAAGCTTTCTTT
.	.	TRBJ2-5	TRBV9	CASSSIMTGTQETQYF	TGTGCCAGCAGCTCCATCATGACCGGTACCCAAGAGACCCAGTACTTC
.	.	TRBJ1-1	TRBV6-5	CASCDRTEAFF	TGTGCCAGTTGCGACAGGACTGAAGCTTTCTTT
TRBD2	.	TRBJ2-7	TRBV20-1	CSAAPIAGDYEQYF	TGCAGTGCTGCCCCCATAGCGGGAGACTACGAGCAGTACTTC
.	.	TRBJ1-6	TRBV4-1	CASSGPGGSPLHF	TGCGCCAGCAGTGGGCCGGGGGGTTCACCCCTCCACTTT
.	once	TRBJ2-7	TRBV11-2	CASSSPQAEQYF	TGTGCCAGCAGCTCTCCTCAGGCCGAGCAGTACTTC
TRBD2	.	TRBJ2-1	TRBV14	CASSQEVGRVSNEQFF	TGTGCCAGCAGCCAAGAGGTCGGGAGGGTCTCCAATGAGCAGTTCTTC
TRBD2	.	TRBJ2-1	TRBV4-1	CASSQGSAGGYEQFF	TGCGCCAGCAGCCAAGGGTCCGCGGGAGGGTATGAGCAGTTCTTC
TRBD2	.	TRBJ2-5	TRBV7-6	CASSLIRDWASGSSETQYF	TGTGCCAGCAGCTTAATCCGGGACTGGGCTAGCGGGAGTTCGGAGACCCAGTACTTC
.	.	TRBJ1-2	TRBV10-3	CAISESSGGGYTF	TGTGCCATCAGTGAGTCGAGCGGTGGTGGCTACACCTTC
.	.	TRBJ2-4	TRBV27	CASKSKNIQYF	TGTGCCAGTAAATCCAAAAACATTCAGTACTTC
.	once	TRBJ1-5	TRBV30	CAWSGQHNQPQHF	TGTGCCTGGAGTGGACAACACAATCAGCCCCAGCATTTT
.	.	TRBJ2-7	TRBV28	CASTKQGLSYEQYF	TGTGCCAGCACGAAACAGGGATTGTCCTACGAGCAGTACTTC
TRBD1	.	TRBJ2-7	TRBV5-1	CASKERQGPHEQYF	TGCGCCAGCAAGGAACGACAGGGTCCCCACGAGCAGTACTTC
.	.	TRBJ1-1	TRBV6-2/TRBV6-3	CASSYSISVKGPSEAFF	TGTGCCAGCAGTTACTCGATATCGGTTAAGGGGCCCAGTGAAGCTTTCTTT
.	once	TRBJ1-1	TRBV2	CASTAGVAFF	TGTGCCAGCACGGCGGGGGTAGCTTTCTTT
.	.	TRBJ2-5	TRBV4-2	CASSQDGPTAGETQYF	TGTGCCAGCAGCCAAGATGGCCCTACAGCCGGAGAGACCCAGTACTTC
.	.	TRBJ2-7	TRBV20-1	CSARYEGTRSYEQYF	TGCAGTGCTAGGTACGAGGGGACTCGCTCCTACGAGCAGTACTTC
.	.	TRBJ2-7	TRBV29-1	CSVVRTDTYEQYF	TGCAGCGTTGTCAGGACGGACACCTACGAGCAGTACTTC